This T cell receptor (beta chain) was identified in a study of shared clonotypes between healthy human individuals. Each of the donors was a healthy adult who was HIV-negative and had not had a recent acute infection or vaccination. Broader study findings: The authors sampled blood alone, and tissue repertoires likely differ.

Profiling relied on immunoSEQ multiplex PCR, and the TCRdb table lists in-frame clones only, not all of them. In the table there are about 1.1 million clones, more than 75% of which are singletons. Remarks on this clone: The target antigen is unknown. Other DNA sequences in the same sample also yield this CDR3.

The germline V and J ends were trimmed by 3 bases and 1 base, with 6 bases remaining between them. CDR1 and CDR2 from the germline V gene are KGHSH and LQKENI. The CDR3 totals 14 residues. The chain employs TRBV18 and TRBJ2-2; D might be TRBD1 (6 bases). The source of this sequence is a man in his late teens or twenties in good health. Some clones in this sample may be carry-over from other donors' samples. Sequenced sample: memory CD4+ T cells from PBMCs. Subset defined: CD45RA-negative fraction. In DNA form, the CDR3 reads TGTGCCAGCTCACCGGGACAGAACACCGGGGAGCTGTTTTTT. Translation gives CASSPGQNTGELFF.